These 27 T cell receptor beta chains were all obtained from the same sample, sequenced in a study of blood T cells in healthy people across ages. Then a second PCR, running roughly 6 to 11 cycles, was carried out with a sample-barcoded 5' primer and a J-beta primer mix. Via MiXCR, TCRdb re-called the 5' RACE reads, giving one row per CDR3 protein. The sample lists about 760,000 distinct CDR3 sequences, around a quarter seen once, with 9.4% in the top ten. The sample also formed part of further work on T cells of mothers and their children.

Material: blood. All receptors derive from a boy younger than 18 in good health.

This clonotype was observed a handful of times. The V gene is TRBV3-1, the J gene TRBJ1-1; D not resolved. V gave up 3 bases and J gave up 2 bases, with 4 bases separating them. Germline V gene data show CDR1 as LGHDT and CDR2 as YNNKEL (reference sequence). The length of the CDR3 is 12 residues. CDR3 bases: TGTGCCAGCAGCCACCGAAACACTGAAGCTTTCTTT. It translates to CASSHRNTEAFF.

The V gene is TRBV11-2, the J gene TRBJ2-3; D remains ambiguous. The CDR3 has 13 amino acids. V lost 6 bases, J lost 6 bases, and 13 bases lay in between. CDR1 and CDR2 (germline): SGHAT, FQNNGV. This CDR3 is CASRPMWADTQYF. In nucleotides, the CDR3 is TGTGCCAGCAGGCCGATGTGGGCCGATACGCAGTATTTT.

This clonotype has more than one count but fewer than ten. V and J are TRBV6-4 and TRBJ2-7; D call uncertain. Deletions cut 6 bases from V and 0 bases from J, with 9 bases between. The CDR3 has 13 residues. CDR1 MRHNA and CDR2 SNTAGT come from the germline V gene. CDR3 DNA sequence: TGTGCCAGCAGCGATGTCTACTCCTACGAGCAGTACTTC. It encodes CASSDVYSYEQYF.

The V and J genes are TRBV2 and TRBJ2-2; D is possibly TRBD2 (7 bases). V lost 5 bases to trimming and J lost 0 bases, with 13 bases between them. This CDR3 is 16 amino acids long. The germline CDR1 and CDR2 sequences are SNHLY and FYNNEI. The CDR3 spells CASSKGGLPNTGELFF. The CDR3 nucleotides read TGTGCCAGCAGTAAGGGGGGGCTTCCGAACACCGGGGAGCTGTTTTTT.

This chain links TRBV12-5 with TRBJ2-1, with D perhaps TRBD1 or TRBD2 (5 bases each). This CDR3 comprises 15 residues. Germline-derived CDR1 and CDR2 are LGHNT and FRNRAP. Trimming took 2 bases from V and 3 from J, leaving 11 bases between them. The CDR3 reads CASGLLGEYYNEQFF. In DNA, the CDR3 is TGTGCTAGTGGTTTGTTGGGGGAGTACTACAATGAGCAGTTCTTC.

This clonotype was detected only a few times. V is TRBV6-5 and J is TRBJ2-1; 8 bases are shared with TRBD2. The CDR3 runs 15 residues. J lost 8 bases, V lost 6 bases, and 12 bases had no gene match. CDR1 and CDR2 from the germline V gene are MNHEY and SVGAGI. The CDR3 coding sequence is TGTGCCAGCAGCTACCTCAGCGGGAGTTTAGATGAGCAGTTCTTC. Residues: CASSYLSGSLDEQFF.

This chain joins TRBV24-1 and TRBJ1-2, with TRBD1 identical over 7 bases. Trimming took 9 bases from V and 7 from J; bases not matched to a gene: 13. The CDR3 has 14 residues. Germline CDR1 is KGHDR and CDR2 is SFDVKD. CDR3 coding DNA: TGTGCCACCCAGCCGACAGGGATGAAGTCTGGCTACACCTTC. Translated, it gives CATQPTGMKSGYTF.

Of note for this clonotype: The germline gene is not matched at one end of the junction; a read error may be the cause. The CDR3 nucleotides are TGTGCCAGCAGGCCCCGGGGCTCCCATAATTCACCCCTCCACTTT. Its protein is CASRPRGSHNSPLHF. This chain links TRBV2 with TRBJ1-6, with D tentatively TRBD1 (5 bases). Germline V CDR1 and CDR2: SNHLY, FYNNEI. The CDR3 totals 15 residues.

This chain uses TRBV15 with TRBJ1-5; possibly TRBD1 for D (6 bases). CDR3 size: 15 residues. Germline V gene sequence: CDR1 LNHNV, CDR2 YYDKDF (reference sequence). The V and J ends lost 1 base and 7 bases respectively, with 14 bases between them. CDR3 nucleotides: TGTGCCACCAGCAGAGGTGGGGTGCAGGGGCAGCCCCAGCATTTT. Translating gives CATSRGGVQGQPQHF.

This clonotype turned up a few times. V and J are TRBV6-6 and TRBJ2-4; 7 nucleotides agree with TRBD2. CDR1 is MNHNY, CDR2 SVGAGI, per germline (reference sequence). Trimming took 4 bases from V and 8 from J; bases not matched to a gene: 2. This CDR3 comprises 12 residues. The CDR3 nucleotides are TGTGCCAGCAGTTGGGGGGGGGACATTCAGTACTTC. Its translation: CASSWGGDIQYF.

V gene TRBV12-3 or TRBV12-4 combines with J gene TRBJ1-4; weak D call: TRBD1 (5 bases). Trimming pared 3 bases from V and 7 bases from J, leaving 18 bases between. The CDR3 contains 16 residues. The CDR3 DNA follows: TGTGCCAGCAGTTTCTTCCAGGGTGGAATTGTTGAAAAACTGTTTTTT. Translating it yields CASSFFQGGIVEKLFF.

The table lists this clonotype with a few counts. The chain joins TRBV7-2 to TRBJ2-1, with D perhaps TRBD1 (5 bases). This CDR3 is 16 amino acids long. From germline, CDR1 is SGHTA and CDR2 FQGNSA. V shed 5 bases and J shed 4 bases, with 18 bases lying between them. The DNA of the CDR3 is TGTGCCAGCAGCATTCGACAGCCTGTCGGTTACAATGAGCAGTTCTTC. It is translated as CASSIRQPVGYNEQFF.

The V and J genes are TRBV7-2 and TRBJ2-7; D unclear. The CDR3 runs 12 residues. Per germline, CDR1 SGHTA and CDR2 FQGNSA. Trimming took 1 base from V and 7 from J, leaving 8 bases between them. As DNA, the CDR3 is TGTGCCAGCAGCTTAGAAACGAGAGAGCAGTACTTC. Protein sequence: CASSLETREQYF.

The genes are TRBV7-9 and TRBJ2-5; D may be TRBD1 (5 bases). The germline CDR1 and CDR2 sequences are SEHNR and FQNEAQ (reference sequence). The CDR3 is 15 residues long. Trimming took 6 bases from V and 1 from J, leaving 15 bases between them. DNA for the CDR3: TGTGCCAGCAGGCATACAGGCAATCCCCAAGAGACCCAGTACTTC. Residues: CASRHTGNPQETQYF.

The V call is TRBV5-1, the J call TRBJ2-2, with D possibly being TRBD1 or TRBD2 (5 bases each). The CDR3 sequence is 15 residues long. Trimming took 2 bases from V and 2 from J, leaving 10 bases between them. Germline V lookup: CDR1 SGHRS, CDR2 YFSETQ. The CDR3 nucleotides read TGCGCCAGCAGCTTCAGCGGACAAAACACCGGGGAGCTGTTTTTT. This translates into CASSFSGQNTGELFF.

This clonotype was observed a few times. V usage is TRBV28 and J usage is TRBJ2-5; TRBD1 aligns across 8 bases. The length of the CDR3 is 12 residues. Per the germline V gene, CDR1 is MDHEN and CDR2 is SYDVKM. J lost 10 bases, V lost 7 bases, and 8 bases had no gene match. The CDR3 protein is CASNLGQGGQYF. CDR3 nucleotides: TGTGCCAGCAACCTCGGACAGGGTGGCCAGTACTTC.

The V gene is TRBV12-3 or TRBV12-4, the J gene TRBJ1-2; no definite D call. Trimming took off 1 base at V and 5 bases at J, with 8 bases between the two ends. The CDR3 covers 13 residues. The CDR3, as DNA: TGTGCCAGCAGTTTAGGGCCTCGTTATGGCTACACCTTC. This sequence encodes CASSLGPRYGYTF.

This chain links TRBV27 with TRBJ1-2; TRBD1 aligns across 7 bases. The CDR3 extends over 13 amino acids. V lost 6 bases, J lost 2 bases, and 3 bases stayed unmatched. Germline CDR1 MNHEY, CDR2 SMNVEV (reference sequence). The CDR3 DNA follows: TGTGCCAGCAGCTGGGACAGAAACTATGGCTACACCTTC. This codes for CASSWDRNYGYTF.

CDR3 DNA sequence: TGTGCCAGCAGAGTCACAGGGGGCTCTGGTGAAAAACTGTTTTTT. As protein: CASRVTGGSGEKLFF. This chain connects TRBV6-1 to TRBJ1-4; 9 bases agree with TRBD1. Germline-derived CDR1 and CDR2 are MNHNS and SASEGT. V was clipped by 6 bases and J by 7 bases; unmatched bases: 9. The CDR3 has 15 amino acids.

The V and J genes are TRBV12-3 or TRBV12-4 and TRBJ1-2; TRBD1 agrees at 10 bases. The CDR3 loop spans 13 amino acids. V trimming: 6 bases; J trimming: 8 bases; junction bases outside the gene matches: 6. CDR3 DNA sequence: TGTGCCAGCAGGGAGACAGGGGGCGGAGGCTACACCTTC. It specifies CASRETGGGGYTF.

This clonotype was seen many times. The rearrangement uses TRBV7-9 and TRBJ2-2; no clear D gene. V was clipped by 1 base and J by 0 bases, with 6 bases between them. Germline V gene data show CDR1 as SEHNR and CDR2 as FQNEAQ (reference sequence). The CDR3 sequence is 15 residues long. The CDR3 DNA follows: TGTGCCAGCAGCTTAGGAGGATCGAACACCGGGGAGCTGTTTTTT. It is translated as CASSLGGSNTGELFF.

This clonotype was recorded a few times. The V gene is TRBV7-9, the J gene TRBJ2-7, with no clear D. The CDR3 spans 15 residues. Between the trimmed V and J ends, which lost 1 base and 2 bases, there was a span of 12 bases. Germline CDR1 reads SEHNR; CDR2 reads FQNEAQ (reference sequence). The chain's CDR3 is CASSLVGQAAYEQYF. The CDR3 bases are TGTGCCAGCAGCTTAGTAGGGCAGGCCGCCTACGAGCAGTACTTC.

CDR3 in amino acids: CASSHRQGGFYTF. The CDR3 coding sequence is TGTGCCAGCAGCCACCGACAGGGAGGGTTCTACACCTTC. The V gene is TRBV14, the J gene TRBJ1-2, with TRBD1 matching 7 bases. The ends lost 3 bases at V and 10 bases at J; junction bases unmatched: 8. Per germline, CDR1 SGHDN and CDR2 FVKESK. The CDR3 runs 13 residues.

This chain uses TRBV7-8 with TRBJ2-1; TRBD2 matches at 12 bases. CDR1 SGHVS and CDR2 FQNEAQ come from the germline V gene. The V gene end was trimmed by 5 bases and the J gene end by 0 bases; junction bases not matched to a gene: 5. This CDR3 has 17 residues. The DNA for the CDR3 is TGTGCCAGCAGCAGGACTAGCGGGAAGAGCTCCTACAATGAGCAGTTCTTC. As protein: CASSRTSGKSSYNEQFF.

The chain is built from TRBV4-2 and TRBJ2-5; tentatively, D is TRBD2 (6 bases). The CDR3 is 14 amino acids. V lost 1 base and J 11 bases, leaving 17 bases between the germline ends. The germline V gene encodes CDR1 LGHNA and CDR2 YNFKEQ. The DNA for the CDR3 is TGTGCCAGCAGCCAAGTCCTCGACCCGGGGGAGCAGTACTTC. It is translated as CASSQVLDPGEQYF.

The V call is TRBV7-2, the J call TRBJ2-5; TRBD2 agrees at 13 bases. Germline V lookup: CDR1 SGHTA, CDR2 FQGNSA. This CDR3 has 17 amino acids. Germline trimming cut 2 bases from V and 0 bases from J; bases unmatched to any gene: 3. The CDR3 loop is CASSLRGTSGDQETQYF. The CDR3 DNA sequence: TGTGCCAGCAGCTTAAGGGGGACTAGCGGGGACCAAGAGACCCAGTACTTC.

The chain employs TRBV7-3 and TRBJ2-5; 7 bases line up with TRBD1. In germline, CDR1 is SGHTA, CDR2 FQGTGA. The CDR3 is made up of 14 amino acids. V was clipped by 4 bases and J by 5 bases; unmatched bases: 7. CDR3 sequence: CASSSTGSRETQYF. CDR3 in DNA: TGTGCCAGCAGCTCGACAGGGTCTCGGGAGACCCAGTACTTC.